This TCR beta chain was documented in a study of CD8+ T cells in alopecia areata. Study outcomes and limitations: Sharing of TCRs across patients appeared less clear than in mice, possibly for HLA-related reasons.

RNA extraction and reverse transcription yielded cDNA as sequencing template. The method was immunoSEQ multiplex PCR; TCRdb's version includes in-frame clones alone and lacks a portion of them. The sample includes 150,000 or so clones, 45% to 60% of them seen just once. The table lists this clone with a few counts. What it binds is unknown. Germline V CDR1 and CDR2: SGHTA, FQGNSA. Trimming pared 5 bases from V and 2 bases from J, leaving 12 bases between. The CDR3 is 14 residues long. This TCR came from a human donor with alopecia areata. The sample comprised CD4+ T cells sorted from blood. This sequence joins TRBV7-2 and TRBJ1-2, with D possibly being TRBD1 (6 bases). CDR3 amino acids: CASSLNQGNYGYTF. The CDR3 DNA reads as TGTGCCAGCAGCCTTAATCAGGGGAACTATGGCTACACCTTC.